These 29 T cell receptor beta chains were sequenced from one sample in a study of cytomegalovirus exposure and HLA in healthy donors. A multiplex PCR was run with 60 Vbeta primers and 13 Jbeta primers. Profiling relied on immunoSEQ multiplex PCR, and the TCRdb table lists in-frame clones only, not all of them. The table includes roughly 150,000 clones, around 73% detected once. Material for sequencing was PBMCs. Source of these receptors: a woman aged 18-29 years in good health and CMV-seropositive.

This chain joins TRBV7-9 and TRBJ2-7, with a tentative D call TRBD2 (5 bases). The CDR3 totals 13 residues. V shed 2 bases and J shed 3 bases, with 8 bases lying between them. CDR1 SEHNR and CDR2 FQNEAQ come from the germline V gene (reference sequence). The CDR3 here is CASSLSGSYEQYF. The CDR3 DNA follows: TGTGCCAGCAGCTTAAGCGGCAGCTACGAGCAGTACTTC.

This clone was observed a few times. This sequence joins TRBV4-3 and TRBJ1-1, with D unresolved. V dropped 0 bases and J dropped 0 bases, with 17 bases sitting between them. The germline V gene has CDR1 LGHNA and CDR2 YSLEER. The CDR3 runs 18 residues. Here the CDR3 DNA reads TGCGCCAGCAGCCAAGATGTAAGCCTCTCCTCAATGAACACTGAAGCTTTCTTT. The encoded protein is CASSQDVSLSSMNTEAFF.

The CDR3 DNA follows: TGCGCCAGCAGCATCGGGACAGGGCCAGATACGCAGTATTTT. It encodes CASSIGTGPDTQYF. This chain joins TRBV5-1 and TRBJ2-3; 9 bases agree with TRBD1. In germline, CDR1 is SGHRS, CDR2 YFSETQ. V was pared by 4 bases and J by 4 bases, with 4 bases of the junction left unmatched. This CDR3 has 14 amino acids. Full variable domain (remainder filled in from reference TRBV5-1 and TRBJ2-3): KAGVTQTPRYLIKTRGQQVTLSCSPISGHRSVSWYQQTPGQGLQFLFEYFSETQRNKGNFPGRFSGRQFSNSRSEMNVSTLELGDSALYLCASSIGTGPDTQYFGPGTRLTVL.

This clone was detected only once. The CDR3 nucleotides read TGCGCCAGCAGCTTGGCCGGGGGTTCCCCCGGCTCTGGAAACACCATATATTTT. Translating it yields CASSLAGGSPGSGNTIYF. The rearrangement joins TRBV5-1 to TRBJ1-3; TRBD1 is a possible D gene (5 bases). The germline V and J ends were trimmed by 0 bases and 0 bases, with 16 bases remaining between them. This CDR3 is 18 amino acids long. Germline values: CDR1 SGHRS, CDR2 YFSETQ.

The chain has TRBV5-1 and TRBJ1-4, with TRBD1 matching over 7 bases. Germline V gene data show CDR1 as SGHRS and CDR2 as YFSETQ. The length of the CDR3 is 13 residues. Trimming at V came to 4 bases and at J to 8 bases, leaving 5 bases not matched to a gene. The CDR3 here is CASSEGRGEKLFF. The CDR3 DNA reads as TGCGCCAGCAGCGAGGGCAGGGGGGAAAAACTGTTTTTT.

V gene TRBV5-1 combines with J gene TRBJ2-7, with TRBD2 matching over 7 bases. CDR3 size: 15 residues. The junction had 9 bases not matched to a gene; V was cut back by 4 bases and J by 2 bases. CDR1 and CDR2 from the germline V gene are SGHRS and YFSETQ. CDR3 DNA: TGCGCCAGCAGCGCGCCCGGGGAGGGCGCCTACGAGCAGTACTTC. As protein: CASSAPGEGAYEQYF.

In this sample, this clone turned up a few times. This chain joins TRBV28 and TRBJ1-2; no clear D gene. Germline-derived CDR1 and CDR2 are MDHEN and SYDVKM. The CDR3 loop spans 11 amino acids. Here the CDR3 reads CASTRGYGYTF. DNA of the CDR3: TGTGCGTCCACCCGGGGCTATGGCTACACCTTC.

The chain carries TRBV4-3 and TRBJ1-2; no clear D gene. The V gene lost 4 bases and the J gene lost 4 bases, with 13 bases spanning the gap. The germline V gene encodes CDR1 LGHNA and CDR2 YSLEER. CDR3 length equals 14 residues. The CDR3: CASSPTGIFYGYTF. Here the CDR3 DNA reads TGCGCCAGCAGCCCTACCGGGATTTTCTATGGCTACACCTTC.

This chain links TRBV2 with TRBJ2-1; 7 nucleotides line up with TRBD2. Germline V gene lookup returns CDR1 SNHLY and CDR2 FYNNEI. This CDR3 is built from 15 residues. Trimming at V came to 3 bases and at J to 2 bases, leaving 4 bases not matched to a gene. The CDR3 sequence is CASSDVAGAYNEQFF. CDR3 nucleotide sequence: TGTGCCAGCAGTGACGTAGCGGGCGCCTACAATGAGCAGTTCTTC.

As regards this clone: Mismatch with germline at one junction end may stem from a read error. The chain links TRBV6-5 to TRBJ1-6, with 8 bases matching TRBD1. The CDR3 extends over 15 amino acids. CDR1 is MNHEY and CDR2 is SVGAGI in the germline V gene. The CDR3 sequence: CASTYDRGTRSPLHF. CDR3 nucleotide sequence: TGTGCCAGCACTTACGACAGGGGTACACGTTCACCCCTCCACTTT.

CDR3 in DNA: TGTGCCAGCAGCTCTACAGGGGGTTTAGGCTCTGAAGCTTTCTTT. This codes for CASSSTGGLGSEAFF. V is TRBV7-3 and J is TRBJ1-1; 8 bases are a match to TRBD1. CDR3 size: 15 residues. The germline gives CDR1 SGHTA, CDR2 FQGTGA. V shed 4 bases, J shed 6 bases, and the junction held 10 bases outside the gene matches.

CDR3 residues: CASSQVGGDNQPQHF. The CDR3 DNA is TGCGCCAGCAGCCAAGTGGGAGGGGACAATCAGCCCCAGCATTTT. The V gene is TRBV4-1, the J gene TRBJ1-5; weak D call: TRBD1 (5 bases). The CDR3 loop spans 15 amino acids. Trimming removed 1 base at V and 3 bases at J, with 10 bases between. Germline CDR1 and CDR2: MGHRA and YSYEKL.

The genes are TRBV7-6 and TRBJ2-5; 7 bases align to TRBD1. The CDR3 is 15 amino acids. J gave up 2 bases and V 5 bases, and 8 bases lay outside the gene matches. Germline assignment: CDR1 SGHVS and CDR2 FNYEAQ. CDR3 in DNA: TGTGCCAGCAGCCCCCAGGCGGACAGGCAAGAGACCCAGTACTTC. Its translation: CASSPQADRQETQYF.

The chain combines TRBV11-3 with TRBJ2-1, with D possibly matching TRBD2 (6 bases). Germline lookup yields CDR1 SGHNT and CDR2 YENEEA. Trimming left V 3 bases short and J 7 bases short, with 13 bases between. This CDR3 region has 14 residues. CDR3 region: CASSFGAGGNEQFF. The CDR3 DNA reads TGTGCCAGCAGCTTTGGGGCTGGGGGGAATGAGCAGTTCTTC.

This rearrangement joins TRBV5-6 to TRBJ2-5, with a tentative D call TRBD2 (7 bases). The length of the CDR3 is 15 residues. Deletions cut 4 bases from V and 5 bases from J, with 18 bases between. Germline values: CDR1 SGHDT, CDR2 YYEEEE. CDR3 in DNA: TGTGCCAGCAGCCTCCTGGCGGGGAGGGGGGAGACCCAGTACTTC. It encodes CASSLLAGRGETQYF.

The CDR3, as DNA: TGTGCCAGCAGTCCCACCTCTACAGGGTCGTCCTACGAGCAGTACTTC. Its translation is CASSPTSTGSSYEQYF. The chain combines TRBV5-4 with TRBJ2-7, with a weak D call TRBD1 (6 bases). Trimming took 5 bases from V and 1 from J, leaving 19 bases between them. Germline V CDR1 and CDR2: SGHNT, YYREEE (reference sequence). The CDR3 covers 16 residues. The whole variable domain, filled in from reference TRBV5-4 and TRBJ2-7, reads ETGVTQSPTHLIKTRGQQVTLRCSSQSGHNTVSWYQQALGQGPQFIFQYYREEENGRGNFPPRFSGLQFPNYSSELNVNALELDDSALYLCASSPTSTGSSYEQYFGPGTRLTVT.

This clone has a handful of counts. The chain couples TRBV30 to TRBJ1-4; the match to TRBD1 covers 7 bases. The germline CDR1 and CDR2 sequences are GTSNPN and SVGIG (reference sequence). CDR3 length: 15 amino acids. J was trimmed by 5 bases and V by 3 bases; bases with no gene match: 9. The CDR3 sequence: CAWRITGVGNEKLFF. CDR3 DNA: TGTGCCTGGAGGATCACAGGGGTGGGAAATGAAAAACTGTTTTTT.

This rearrangement joins TRBV7-9 to TRBJ2-2, with D possibly TRBD2 on 7 matching bases. In germline, CDR1 is SEHNR, CDR2 FQNEAQ (reference sequence). The CDR3 sequence is 15 residues long. Trimming stripped 8 bases from V and 7 bases from J, with 20 bases between. This chain's CDR3 is CASGWGGGFGGELFF. The CDR3 nucleotides are TGTGCCAGCGGCTGGGGGGGCGGATTTGGCGGGGAGCTGTTTTTT.

The chain joins TRBV7-9 to TRBJ2-5; possible D gene TRBD2, 6 bases. The CDR3 totals 16 residues. V gave up 1 base and J gave up 1 base, with 13 bases separating them. Germline loops: CDR1 SEHNR, CDR2 FQNEAQ (reference sequence). The CDR3 is CASSLGREPFQETQYF. CDR3 in DNA: TGTGCCAGCAGCTTAGGGAGGGAACCATTCCAAGAGACCCAGTACTTC.

This clone has more than one count but fewer than ten. The chain uses TRBV19 and TRBJ2-3; D remains unclear. Germline V gene lookup returns CDR1 LNHDA and CDR2 SQIVND (reference sequence). The V end was cut by 5 bases, the J end by 9 bases, with 12 bases between. CDR3 length equals 12 residues. This CDR3 is CASSVPLGTQYF. CDR3 in DNA: TGTGCCAGTAGTGTCCCTTTGGGCACGCAGTATTTT.

This chain uses TRBV4-3 with TRBJ2-3, with TRBD1 matching 7 bases. J lost 4 bases, V lost 3 bases, and 13 bases had no gene match. CDR3 length: 17 amino acids. Germline V lookup: CDR1 LGHNA, CDR2 YSLEER. DNA of the CDR3: TGCGCCAGCAGCCACTATTGGGACAGTGAAGTTGCAGATACGCAGTATTTT. Translated, it gives CASSHYWDSEVADTQYF.

Only a few counts were recorded for this clone. This sequence joins TRBV10-3 and TRBJ2-7; TRBD1 matches 10 bases. The V gene's germline CDR1 is ENHRY and CDR2 SYGVKD. J was trimmed by 5 bases and V by 6 bases; bases with no gene match: 7. The CDR3 totals 14 residues. The CDR3 spells CAISPGQGQHEQYF. DNA for the CDR3: TGTGCCATCAGCCCGGGACAGGGGCAACACGAGCAGTACTTC.

V usage is TRBV19 and J usage is TRBJ2-1; TRBD2 matches 9 bases. With 7 bases clipped from V and 0 bases from J, the junction kept 7 bases outside the gene matches. CDR3 length: 16 amino acids. Germline lookup yields CDR1 LNHDA and CDR2 SQIVND (reference sequence). For the CDR3, the DNA is TGTGCCAGTACCCCTAGCGGGGAAAGCTCCTACAATGAGCAGTTCTTC. This codes for CASTPSGESSYNEQFF.

This clone showed up just a few times. This chain joins TRBV4-3 and TRBJ1-2; D is perhaps TRBD1 (6 bases). V lost 1 base and J 3 bases, leaving 12 bases between the germline ends. CDR3 size: 15 residues. The germline V gene encodes CDR1 LGHNA and CDR2 YSLEER. Here the CDR3 DNA reads TGCGCCAGCAGCCAAGTCAACAGGGTGGACTATGGCTACACCTTC. This sequence encodes CASSQVNRVDYGYTF.

The gene calls are TRBV28 and TRBJ1-2; D not certain. The V gene lost 2 bases and the J gene lost 3 bases, with 7 bases spanning the gap. Germline CDR1 and CDR2: MDHEN and SYDVKM. The length of the CDR3 is 13 residues. The CDR3 DNA is TGTGCCAGCAGTTTACCTGCGGACTATGGCTACACCTTC. Translated: CASSLPADYGYTF.

This sequence joins TRBV5-4 and TRBJ1-1; D possibly corresponds to TRBD1 (5 bases). Trimming left V 0 bases short and J 3 bases short, with 15 bases between. CDR3 length: 16 residues. In germline, CDR1 is SGHNT, CDR2 YYREEE (reference sequence). For the CDR3, the DNA is TGTGCCAGCAGCTTGGTGGCAGGGCGGCGTGACACTGAAGCTTTCTTT. Encoded protein: CASSLVAGRRDTEAFF.

V is TRBV6-5 and J is TRBJ2-2, with 10 positions matching TRBD1. Per germline, CDR1 MNHEY and CDR2 SVGAGI. V dropped 7 bases and J dropped 6; count of bases not matched to a gene: 5. The CDR3 is made up of 14 amino acids. This CDR3 reads CASKIGTGAGELFF. DNA of the CDR3: TGTGCCAGCAAAATCGGGACAGGGGCCGGGGAGCTGTTTTTT.

In this sample, this clone turned up a few times. This chain uses TRBV4-3 with TRBJ1-1; maybe TRBD1 (5 bases). From germline, CDR1 is LGHNA and CDR2 YSLEER. The CDR3 is 12 residues long. V was pared by 3 bases and J by 7 bases, with 9 bases between. The CDR3 spells CASSQGGDEAFF. The CDR3 DNA reads as TGCGCCAGCAGCCAGGGAGGGGATGAAGCTTTCTTT.

The chain uses TRBV5-6 and TRBJ1-2; TRBD1 might be the D (5 bases). Per germline, CDR1 SGHDT and CDR2 YYEEEE. The CDR3 runs to 13 residues. Trimming stripped 4 bases from V and 7 bases from J, with 14 bases between. The CDR3 bases are TGTGCCAGCAGCGACCGGGGGATCAGTGGCTACACCTTC. Amino acid sequence: CASSDRGISGYTF.